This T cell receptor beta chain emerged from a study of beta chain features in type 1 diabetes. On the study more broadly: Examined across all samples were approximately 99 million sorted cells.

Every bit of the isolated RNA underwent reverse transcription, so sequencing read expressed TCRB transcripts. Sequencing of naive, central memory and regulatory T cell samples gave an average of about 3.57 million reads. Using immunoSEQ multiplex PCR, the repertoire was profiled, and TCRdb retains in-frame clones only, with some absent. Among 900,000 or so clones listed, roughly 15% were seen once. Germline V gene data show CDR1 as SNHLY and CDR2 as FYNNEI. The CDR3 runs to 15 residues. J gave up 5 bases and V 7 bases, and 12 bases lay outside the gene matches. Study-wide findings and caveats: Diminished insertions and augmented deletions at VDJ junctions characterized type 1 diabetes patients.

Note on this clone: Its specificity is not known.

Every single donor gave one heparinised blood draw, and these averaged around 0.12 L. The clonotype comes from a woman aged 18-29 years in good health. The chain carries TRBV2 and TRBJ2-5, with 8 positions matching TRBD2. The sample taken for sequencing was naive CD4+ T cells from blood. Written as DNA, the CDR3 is TGTGCCAGCATTGGCCTTAGCGGGATACGGGAGACCCAGTACTTC. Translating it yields CASIGLSGIRETQYF.